This TCR beta chain was sequenced for a study of T cell responses to AZD1222 COVID-19 vaccine. This CDR3 comprises 16 residues. Germline V gene sequence: CDR1 SGHRS, CDR2 YFSETQ. V lost 0 bases, J lost 2 bases, and 13 bases lay in between. Measured with immunoSEQ multiplex PCR; TCRdb has only the in-frame clones, and not every one. This repertoire shows 89,000 or so clones, about 90% found once; its top ten account for about 15%. This sample comprised peripheral blood, obtained on day 0 of AZD1222 vaccination. This sequence originates from an adult in good health. The V gene is TRBV5-1, the J gene TRBJ2-3, with D hard to call. The CDR3 loop reads CASSLGQQRPTDTQYF. Here the CDR3 DNA reads TGCGCCAGCAGCTTGGGACAACAGCGACCCACAGATACGCAGTATTTT.